This T cell receptor beta chain came from a study of OX40 agonist ivuxolimab in advanced cancers. Study overall: Patients were given ivuxolimab, an antibody that agonizes OX40 (CD134). Patients treated during dose escalation were battling hepatocellular carcinoma, melanoma, renal cell or head and neck cancer. Study-wide points: Relative to CD4+, CD8+ T cells held more expanded clones on average.

Sampled blood was obtained at baseline, cycle 4 day 1, and cycle 7 day 1. This clone was seen a handful of times. Its antigen is unknown. The trim removed 8 bases at V and 8 bases at J, leaving 10 bases unmatched. Germline values: CDR1 MNHNY, CDR2 SVGAGI (reference sequence). This CDR3 is built from 14 residues. Repertoires were generated with immunoSEQ multiplex PCR, while TCRdb's copy carries only in-frame clones and drops some. In the table there are 70,000 or so clones, around 88% of which are singletons. The receptor comes from an adult with an advanced solid tumor such as melanoma, head and neck, liver or kidney cancer. The input for sequencing was CD4+ or CD8+ T cells sorted from blood, taken in a trial of the OX40 agonist ivuxolimab. V is TRBV6-6 and J is TRBJ2-3, with 10 positions matching TRBD1. The CDR3 reads CASLPGQGTGTQYF. The DNA of the CDR3 is TGTGCCAGCCTTCCGGGACAGGGGACCGGTACGCAGTATTTT.